The present entry profiles one T cell receptor beta chain with its context. Germline trimming cut 3 bases from V and 6 bases from J; bases unmatched to any gene: 5. CDR1 is SQVTM and CDR2 is ANQGSEA in the germline V gene. CDR3 length: 14 amino acids. The data stem from a study of blood T cell repertoires in COVID-19. Study in general: Samples came from the United States, Italy and Spain, spanning acute and convalescent COVID-19.

Assay used: immunoSEQ multiplex PCR; TCRdb lists only in-frame clones, some missing. The sample consists of around 67,000 clones, around 88% of them appearing once. Material: peripheral blood. V gene TRBV29-1 combines with J gene TRBJ1-4; TRBD1 aligns across 9 bases. The TCR originated in a woman over 75 with acute or convalescent COVID-19. The DNA of the CDR3 is TGCAGCGTTGAGGACACAGGGGGCGATGAAAAACTGTTTTTT. Its protein product is CSVEDTGGDEKLFF.